A single TCR beta chain is shown here with its context. Profiled with immunoSEQ multiplex PCR; TCRdb holds only in-frame clones, not every one. The profile shows 200,000 to 250,000 clones, 87% of them singletons. The germline V gene has CDR1 SQVTM and CDR2 ANQGSEA. J gave up 6 bases and V 7 bases, and 12 bases lay outside the gene matches. The CDR3 runs 13 residues. This sample was taken from a study of blood T cell repertoires in COVID-19. Whole-study context: COVID-19 samples from acute and convalescent phases originated in the United States, Italy and Spain.

Sequencing input: PBMCs or T cells enriched from blood (not recorded which). This receptor was taken from a man aged 18 to 35 with acute COVID-19. J is TRBJ2-7 and V is TRBV29-1; 7 bases are shared with TRBD2. CDR3 nucleotide sequence: TGCAGCGGAACCGGGACTACGGGGGGCGAGCAGTACTTC. Amino acid sequence: CSGTGTTGGEQYF.